Listed below are T cell receptor beta chains from one sample, sequenced in a study of T cell repertoires in cytomegalovirus infection. TCRdb ran MiXCR on the reads and lists one entry per CDR3 protein. The sample records hundreds of thousands of distinct CDR3 sequences, roughly a third being singletons. Sequencing was carried out using PBMCs. These receptor sequences come from a human donor in good health (CMV status not recorded). Some clones in this sample may be carry-over from other donors' samples. CDR3s include the opening cysteine and the closing phenylalanine or tryptophan. The order of the fields is V gene, clone size, CDR3 length, J gene, D gene, CDR3 protein, CDR3 DNA. D genes are given only for firm matches. Clone size is shown for a subset of rows, as once, few, many or a class of expanded clone.

V: TRBV7-2; size: NA; length: 14; J: TRBJ1-1; D: TRBD1; CDR3: CASSKRTGGSEAFF; DNA: TGTGCCAGCAGCAAAAGGACAGGGGGCTCTGAAGCTTTCTTT
V: TRBV6-5; size: NA; length: 15; J: TRBJ2-4; D: NA; CDR3: CASSYSREAKNIQYF; DNA: TGTGCCAGCAGTTACTCGCGTGAAGCCAAAAACATTCAGTACTTC
V: TRBV5-1; size: NA; length: 16; J: TRBJ2-3; D: TRBD2; CDR3: CASSLEGLAGPDTQYF; DNA: TGCGCCAGCAGCTTGGAAGGACTAGCGGGGCCAGATACGCAGTATTTT
V: TRBV3-1; size: once; length: 14; J: TRBJ1-5; D: NA; CDR3: CASSQVLSNQPQHF; DNA: TGTGCCAGCAGCCAAGTGTTGAGCAATCAGCCCCAGCATTTT
V: TRBV11-2; size: NA; length: 14; J: TRBJ2-2; D: NA; CDR3: CASSPRRATGELFF; DNA: TGTGCCAGCAGCCCTAGACGGGCCACCGGGGAGCTGTTTTTT
V: TRBV7-2; size: many; length: 14; J: TRBJ2-3; D: NA; CDR3: CASSLGSLPDTQYF; DNA: TGTGCCAGCAGCTTAGGTAGTTTGCCAGATACGCAGTATTTT
V: TRBV4-1; size: few; length: 15; J: TRBJ1-5; D: NA; CDR3: CASSQDEAGYQPQHF; DNA: TGCGCCAGCAGCCAAGATGAAGCAGGATATCAGCCCCAGCATTTT
V: TRBV20-1; size: once; length: 15; J: TRBJ1-2; D: TRBD1; CDR3: CSFSGTGGEGYGYTF; DNA: TGCAGTTTTTCCGGGACAGGGGGCGAGGGCTATGGCTACACCTTC
V: TRBV7-2; size: many; length: 12; J: TRBJ2-1; D: NA; CDR3: CASSFYCCRGVF; DNA: TGTGCCAGCAGTTTCTATTGTTGTCGGGGAGTCTTC
V: TRBV12-3/TRBV12-4; size: few; length: 15; J: TRBJ2-3; D: NA; CDR3: CASSLENGLTDTQYF; DNA: TGTGCCAGCAGTTTAGAAAACGGGCTCACAGATACGCAGTATTTT
V: TRBV28; size: NA; length: 22; J: TRBJ2-2; D: TRBD1; CDR3: CASSPWTGRIPGSSWGTGELFF; DNA: TGTGCCAGCAGTCCGTGGACAGGACGAATCCCTGGTTCTAGCTGGGGCACCGGGGAGCTGTTTTTT
V: TRBV12-3/TRBV12-4; size: NA; length: 14; J: TRBJ1-6; D: NA; CDR3: CASSLAGGDSPLHF; DNA: TGTGCCAGCAGTTTAGCAGGGGGAGATTCACCCCTCCACTTT
V: TRBV7-2; size: many; length: 14; J: TRBJ2-5; D: NA; CDR3: CASSLGSGTETQYF; DNA: TGTGCCAGCAGCTTAGGCTCAGGGACAGAGACCCAGTACTTC
V: TRBV12-3/TRBV12-4; size: NA; length: 13; J: TRBJ2-3; D: NA; CDR3: CASSLLQVDTQYF; DNA: TGTGCCAGCAGTTTACTGCAGGTGGATACGCAGTATTTT
V: TRBV7-2; size: NA; length: 14; J: TRBJ2-1; D: TRBD2; CDR3: CASSFALAGGEQFF; DNA: TGTGCCAGCAGCTTTGCCCTAGCGGGAGGTGAGCAGTTCTTC
V: TRBV11-2; size: NA; length: 15; J: TRBJ2-7; D: NA; CDR3: CASSLDASFTYEQYF; DNA: TGTGCCAGCAGCTTAGATGCCAGCTTCACCTACGAGCAGTACTTC
V: TRBV6-5; size: NA; length: 18; J: TRBJ1-6; D: TRBD1; CDR3: CASSHGTGGINYNSPLHF; DNA: TGTGCCAGCAGTCACGGGACAGGGGGGATCAACTATAATTCACCCCTCCACTTT
V: TRBV7-3; size: once; length: 15; J: TRBJ2-7; D: TRBD2; CDR3: CASSVRGGGTYEQYF; DNA: TGTGCCAGCAGCGTACGGGGGGGCGGTACCTACGAGCAGTACTTC
V: TRBV5-6; size: many; length: 13; J: TRBJ2-7; D: TRBD1; CDR3: CASSLGTGTEQYF; DNA: TGTGCCAGCAGCTTAGGGACAGGGACCGAGCAGTACTTC
V: TRBV7-2; size: few; length: 13; J: TRBJ2-7; D: NA; CDR3: CASSLDVVYEQYF; DNA: TGTGCCAGCAGCCTGGACGTCGTCTACGAGCAGTACTTC
V: TRBV6-1; size: NA; length: 16; J: TRBJ2-1; D: TRBD2; CDR3: CASSEAAVAGYNEQFF; DNA: TGTGCCAGCAGTGAAGCCGCGGTAGCGGGATACAATGAGCAGTTCTTC
V: TRBV7-2; size: NA; length: 16; J: TRBJ2-1; D: TRBD2; CDR3: CASSLGLAGDVGGQFF; DNA: TGTGCCAGCAGCCTCGGACTAGCGGGAGACGTGGGTGGGCAGTTCTTC
V: TRBV7-2; size: NA; length: 12; J: TRBJ2-1; D: NA; CDR3: CASSTRTGEQFF; DNA: TGTGCCAGCAGCACAAGGACGGGTGAGCAGTTCTTC
V: TRBV15; size: NA; length: 17; J: TRBJ2-2; D: NA; CDR3: CATSRDLGREVTGELFF; DNA: TGTGCCACCAGCAGAGATCTGGGGAGAGAGGTCACCGGGGAGCTGTTTTTT
V: TRBV6-2/TRBV6-3; size: NA; length: 12; J: TRBJ1-6; D: NA; CDR3: CATQKNLSPLHF; DNA: TGTGCCACCCAGAAAAACCTTTCACCCCTCCACTTT
V: TRBV7-3; size: few; length: 13; J: TRBJ2-3; D: NA; CDR3: CASSLSPLDTQYF; DNA: TGTGCCAGCAGCTTATCCCCCCTCGATACGCAGTATTTT
V: TRBV28; size: NA; length: 18; J: TRBJ2-3; D: NA; CDR3: CASRSLKTGLTSTDTQYF; DNA: TGTGCCAGCAGGTCTCTTAAGACAGGTCTTACTAGCACAGATACGCAGTATTTT
V: TRBV20-1; size: NA; length: 16; J: TRBJ1-5; D: TRBD1; CDR3: CSASNRGPSSNQPQHF; DNA: TGCAGTGCCTCTAACAGGGGACCCAGTAGCAATCAGCCCCAGCATTTT
V: TRBV7-6; size: few; length: 16; J: TRBJ2-2; D: NA; CDR3: CASSLMASTLEGELFF; DNA: TGTGCCAGCAGCTTAATGGCTAGCACCTTGGAAGGGGAGCTGTTTTTT
V: TRBV25-1; size: few; length: 14; J: TRBJ1-2; D: NA; CDR3: CASSLTESNYGYTF; DNA: TGTGCCAGCAGCTTGACAGAGAGTAACTATGGCTACACCTTC
V: TRBV20-1; size: NA; length: 18; J: TRBJ1-5; D: NA; CDR3: CSARDIPPGGAGDQPQHF; DNA: TGCAGTGCTAGAGATATTCCCCCCGGAGGGGCGGGGGATCAGCCCCAGCATTTT
V: TRBV6-5; size: NA; length: 16; J: TRBJ2-1; D: TRBD2; CDR3: CASSYSLAGGPWEQFF; DNA: TGTGCCAGCAGTTACTCGTTAGCGGGGGGGCCATGGGAGCAGTTCTTC
V: TRBV7-2; size: many; length: 16; J: TRBJ1-2; D: NA; CDR3: CASSPAGFSYNYGYTF; DNA: TGTGCCAGCAGCCCGGCCGGGTTCTCGTATAACTATGGCTACACCTTC
V: TRBV28; size: NA; length: 13; J: TRBJ2-1; D: NA; CDR3: CASSLRPYNEQFF; DNA: TGTGCCAGCAGTTTGAGGCCCTACAATGAGCAGTTCTTC
V: TRBV12-3/TRBV12-4; size: NA; length: 15; J: TRBJ1-4; D: TRBD1; CDR3: CASSPSRGLGEKLFF; DNA: TGTGCCAGCAGTCCGTCCAGGGGGCTGGGGGAAAAACTGTTTTTT
V: TRBV19; size: NA; length: 15; J: TRBJ2-2; D: NA; CDR3: CASSLGGASNGELFF; DNA: TGTGCCAGCTCCCTGGGGGGGGCAAGTAACGGGGAGCTGTTTTTT
V: TRBV7-6; size: few; length: 16; J: TRBJ1-5; D: TRBD1; CDR3: CASSPSAGGYNQPQHF; DNA: TGTGCCAGCAGCCCCTCCGCAGGGGGGTACAATCAGCCCCAGCATTTT
V: TRBV19; size: few; length: 15; J: TRBJ2-3; D: NA; CDR3: CASTRTQGGTDTQYF; DNA: TGTGCCAGTACGAGGACACAGGGTGGCACAGATACGCAGTATTTT
V: TRBV10-3; size: NA; length: 16; J: TRBJ2-7; D: TRBD1; CDR3: CAISLLGTGVSYEQYF; DNA: TGTGCCATCAGTCTCCTTGGGACAGGGGTATCCTACGAGCAGTACTTC
V: TRBV7-2; size: many; length: 16; J: TRBJ1-4; D: NA; CDR3: CASSSIPGPRGEKLFF; DNA: TGTGCCAGCAGCTCCATCCCGGGACCCCGAGGGGAAAAACTGTTTTTT
V: TRBV7-8; size: NA; length: 17; J: TRBJ2-1; D: TRBD2; CDR3: CASSLILGGVSNNEQFF; DNA: TGTGCCAGCAGCTTAATTTTGGGGGGGGTTTCAAACAATGAGCAGTTCTTC
V: TRBV19; size: NA; length: 15; J: TRBJ1-5; D: TRBD1; CDR3: CASHPDRGPGQPQHF; DNA: TGTGCCAGTCACCCGGACAGGGGCCCTGGTCAGCCCCAGCATTTT
V: TRBV5-4; size: NA; length: 13; J: TRBJ1-2; D: NA; CDR3: CASSGGEFYGYTF; DNA: TGTGCCAGCAGCGGGGGGGAGTTCTATGGCTACACCTTC
V: TRBV5-1; size: few; length: 14; J: TRBJ2-7; D: TRBD2; CDR3: CASSLGSGRYEQYF; DNA: TGCGCCAGCAGCTTGGGTAGCGGGAGATACGAGCAGTACTTC